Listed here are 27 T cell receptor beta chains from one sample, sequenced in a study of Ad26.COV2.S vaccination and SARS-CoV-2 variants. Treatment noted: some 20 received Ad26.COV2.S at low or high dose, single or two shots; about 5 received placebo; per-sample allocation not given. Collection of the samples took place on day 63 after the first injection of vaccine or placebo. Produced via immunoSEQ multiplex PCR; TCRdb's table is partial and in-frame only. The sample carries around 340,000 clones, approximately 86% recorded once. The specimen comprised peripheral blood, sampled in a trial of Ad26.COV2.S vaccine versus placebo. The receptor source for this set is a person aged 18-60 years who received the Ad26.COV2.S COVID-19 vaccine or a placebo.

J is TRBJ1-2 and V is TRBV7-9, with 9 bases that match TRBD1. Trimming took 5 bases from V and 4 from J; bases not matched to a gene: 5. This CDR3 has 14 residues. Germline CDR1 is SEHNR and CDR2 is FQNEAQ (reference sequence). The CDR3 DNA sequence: TGTGCCAGCAGCCAGGGACAGGGTCCCTATGGCTACACCTTC. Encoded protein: CASSQGQGPYGYTF.

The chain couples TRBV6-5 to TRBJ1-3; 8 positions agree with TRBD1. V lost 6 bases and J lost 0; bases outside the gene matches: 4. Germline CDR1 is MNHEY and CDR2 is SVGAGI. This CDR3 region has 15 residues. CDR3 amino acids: CASRGGTGSGNTIYF. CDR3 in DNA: TGTGCCAGCAGAGGAGGGACAGGCTCTGGAAACACCATATATTTT.

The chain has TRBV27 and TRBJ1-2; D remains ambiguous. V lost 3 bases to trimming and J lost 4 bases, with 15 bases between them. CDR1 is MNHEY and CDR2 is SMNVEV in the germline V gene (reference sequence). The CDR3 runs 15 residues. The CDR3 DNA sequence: TGTGCCAGCAGTTTGACACGACCGCCCGTCTATGGCTACACCTTC. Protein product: CASSLTRPPVYGYTF.

The CDR3 loop is CASSIASGGGTEAFF. The DNA for the CDR3 is TGTGCCAGTAGTATCGCCTCGGGGGGTGGCACTGAAGCTTTCTTT. This rearrangement joins TRBV19 to TRBJ1-1; TRBD1 is a possible D gene (5 bases). The germline CDR1 and CDR2 sequences are LNHDA and SQIVND (reference sequence). V was clipped by 3 bases and J by 4 bases, with 15 bases between them. The CDR3 is made up of 15 amino acids.

The CDR3 reads CASSQAVPEAFF. The CDR3, as DNA: TGCGCCAGCAGCCAGGCGGTCCCTGAAGCTTTCTTT. The chain uses TRBV4-3 and TRBJ1-1, with D unresolved. The V and J ends lost 3 bases and 6 bases respectively, with 8 bases between them. The V gene's germline CDR1 is LGHNA and CDR2 YSLEER. The CDR3 length is 12 residues.

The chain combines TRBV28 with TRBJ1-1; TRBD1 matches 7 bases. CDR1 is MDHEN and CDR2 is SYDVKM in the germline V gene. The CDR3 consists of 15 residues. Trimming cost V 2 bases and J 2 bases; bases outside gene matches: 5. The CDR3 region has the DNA TGTGCCAGCAGTTTACCTTGGGACAGTAACACTGAAGCTTTCTTT. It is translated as CASSLPWDSNTEAFF.

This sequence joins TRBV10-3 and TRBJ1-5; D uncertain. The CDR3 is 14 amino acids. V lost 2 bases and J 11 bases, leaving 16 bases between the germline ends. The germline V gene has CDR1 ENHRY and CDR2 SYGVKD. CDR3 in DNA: TGTGCCATCAGTGAGAAGGGAGGGATCGAGGCCCAGCATTTT. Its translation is CAISEKGGIEAQHF.

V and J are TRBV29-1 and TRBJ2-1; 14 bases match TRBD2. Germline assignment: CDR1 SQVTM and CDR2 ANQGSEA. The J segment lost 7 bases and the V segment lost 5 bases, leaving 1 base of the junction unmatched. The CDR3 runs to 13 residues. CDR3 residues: CSVRTSGGNEQFF. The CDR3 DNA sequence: TGCAGCGTTCGGACTAGCGGGGGGAATGAGCAGTTCTTC.

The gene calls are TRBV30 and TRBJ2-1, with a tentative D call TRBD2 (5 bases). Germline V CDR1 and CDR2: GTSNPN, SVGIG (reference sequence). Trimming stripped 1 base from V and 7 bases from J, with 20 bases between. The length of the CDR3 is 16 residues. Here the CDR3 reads CAWSAILGLRENEQFF. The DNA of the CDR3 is TGTGCCTGGAGTGCCATCCTTGGCCTCCGGGAAAATGAGCAGTTCTTC. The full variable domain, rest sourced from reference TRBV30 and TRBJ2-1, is SQTIHQWPATLVQPVGSPLSLECTVEGTSNPNLYWYRQAAGRGLQLLFYSVGIGQISSEVPQNLSASRPQDRQFILSSKKLLLSDSGFYLCAWSAILGLRENEQFFGPGTRLTVL.

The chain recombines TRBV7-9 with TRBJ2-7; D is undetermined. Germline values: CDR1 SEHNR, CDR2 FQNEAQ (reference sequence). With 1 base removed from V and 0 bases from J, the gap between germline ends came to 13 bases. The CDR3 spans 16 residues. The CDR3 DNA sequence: TGTGCCAGCAGCTTAGGCTCTGGGGTGGTCTCCTACGAGCAGTACTTC. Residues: CASSLGSGVVSYEQYF. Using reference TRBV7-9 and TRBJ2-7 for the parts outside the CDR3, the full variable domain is DTGVSQNPRHKITKRGQNVTFRCDPISEHNRLYWYRQTLGQGPEFLTYFQNEAQLEKSRLLSDRFSAERPKGSFSTLEIQRTEQGDSAMYLCASSLGSGVVSYEQYFGPGTRLTVT.

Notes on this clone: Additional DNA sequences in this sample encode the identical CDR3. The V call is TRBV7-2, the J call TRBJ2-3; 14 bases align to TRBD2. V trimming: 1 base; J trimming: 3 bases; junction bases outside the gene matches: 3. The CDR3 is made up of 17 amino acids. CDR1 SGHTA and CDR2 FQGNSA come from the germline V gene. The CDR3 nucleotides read TGTGCCAGCAGCTTAGTCGGACTAGCGGGAGGTACAGATACGCAGTATTTT. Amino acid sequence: CASSLVGLAGGTDTQYF.

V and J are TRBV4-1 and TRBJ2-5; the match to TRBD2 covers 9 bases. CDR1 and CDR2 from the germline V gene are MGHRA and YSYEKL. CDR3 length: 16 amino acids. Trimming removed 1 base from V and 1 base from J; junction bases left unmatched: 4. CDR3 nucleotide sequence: TGCGCCAGCAGCCAAGTAGCGGGGGCCCCCCAAGAGACCCAGTACTTC. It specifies CASSQVAGAPQETQYF.

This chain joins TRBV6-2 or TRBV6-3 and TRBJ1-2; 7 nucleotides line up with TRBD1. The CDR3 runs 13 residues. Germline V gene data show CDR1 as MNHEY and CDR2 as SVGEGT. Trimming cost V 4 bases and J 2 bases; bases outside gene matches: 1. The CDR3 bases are TGTGCCAGCAGTTGGGACAGCAACTATGGCTACACCTTC. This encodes CASSWDSNYGYTF.

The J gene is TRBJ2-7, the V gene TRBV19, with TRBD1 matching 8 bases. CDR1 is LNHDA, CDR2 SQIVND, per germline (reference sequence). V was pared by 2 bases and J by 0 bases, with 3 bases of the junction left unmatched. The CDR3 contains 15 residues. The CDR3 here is CASSIMGQASYEQYF. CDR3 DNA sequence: TGTGCCAGTAGTATAATGGGACAGGCCTCCTACGAGCAGTACTTC.

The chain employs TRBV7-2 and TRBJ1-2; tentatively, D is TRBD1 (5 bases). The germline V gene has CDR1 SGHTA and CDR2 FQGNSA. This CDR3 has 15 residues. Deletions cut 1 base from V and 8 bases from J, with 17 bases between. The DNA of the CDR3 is TGTGCCAGCAGCTTAGACTTCGGACAACTCAAAGGCTACACCTTC. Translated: CASSLDFGQLKGYTF.

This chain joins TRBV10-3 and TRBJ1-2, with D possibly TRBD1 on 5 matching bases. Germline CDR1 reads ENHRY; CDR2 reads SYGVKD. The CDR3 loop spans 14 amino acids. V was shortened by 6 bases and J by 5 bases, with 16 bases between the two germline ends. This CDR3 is CAIRTTGTEYGYTF. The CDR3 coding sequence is TGTGCCATCAGGACCACCGGGACGGAGTATGGCTACACCTTC.

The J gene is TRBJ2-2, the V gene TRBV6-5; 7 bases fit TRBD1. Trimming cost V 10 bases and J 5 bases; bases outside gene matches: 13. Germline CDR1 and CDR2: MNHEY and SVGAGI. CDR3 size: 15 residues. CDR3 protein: CATKGAPGSTGELFF. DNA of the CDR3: TGTGCCACCAAGGGGGCGCCGGGAAGTACCGGGGAGCTGTTTTTT.

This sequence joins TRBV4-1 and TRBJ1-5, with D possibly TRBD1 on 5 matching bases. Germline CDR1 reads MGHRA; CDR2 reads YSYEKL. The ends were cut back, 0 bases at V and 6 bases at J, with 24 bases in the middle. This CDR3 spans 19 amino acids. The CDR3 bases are TGCGCCAGCAGCCAAGAAAGCCCCAAGCACAGCCGGGGACTTCAGCCCCAGCATTTT. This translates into CASSQESPKHSRGLQPQHF.

The CDR3 reads CAISGRGRGPYPSYEQYF. The CDR3 DNA reads as TGTGCCATCAGTGGGAGGGGCAGGGGCCCCTACCCCTCCTACGAGCAGTACTTC. The rearrangement links TRBV10-3 to TRBJ2-7, with D perhaps matching TRBD1 or TRBD2 (6 bases each). Germline values: CDR1 ENHRY, CDR2 SYGVKD. CDR3 length: 18 amino acids. The V end was cut by 4 bases, the J end by 0 bases, with 22 bases between.

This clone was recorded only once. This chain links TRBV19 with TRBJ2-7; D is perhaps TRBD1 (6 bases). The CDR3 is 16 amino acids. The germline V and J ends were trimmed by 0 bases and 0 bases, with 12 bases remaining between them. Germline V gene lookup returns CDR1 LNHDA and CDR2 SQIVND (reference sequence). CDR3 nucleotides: TGTGCCAGTAGTATAGAAGGGACAAGAGGCTCCTACGAGCAGTACTTC. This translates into CASSIEGTRGSYEQYF.

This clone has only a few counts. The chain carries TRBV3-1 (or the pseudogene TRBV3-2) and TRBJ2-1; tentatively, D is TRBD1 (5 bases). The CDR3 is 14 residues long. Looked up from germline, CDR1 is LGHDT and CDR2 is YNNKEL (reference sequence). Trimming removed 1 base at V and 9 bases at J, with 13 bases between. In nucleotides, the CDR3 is TGTGCCAGCAGCCAAGTTGGGGCAGATAGTGAGCAGTTCTTC. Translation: CASSQVGADSEQFF.

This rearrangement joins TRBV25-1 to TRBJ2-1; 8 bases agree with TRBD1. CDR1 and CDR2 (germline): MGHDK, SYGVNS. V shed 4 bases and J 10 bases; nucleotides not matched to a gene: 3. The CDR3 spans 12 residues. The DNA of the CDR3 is TGTGCCAGCAGTGCGCCAGGGGGCGAGCAGTTCTTC. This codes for CASSAPGGEQFF.

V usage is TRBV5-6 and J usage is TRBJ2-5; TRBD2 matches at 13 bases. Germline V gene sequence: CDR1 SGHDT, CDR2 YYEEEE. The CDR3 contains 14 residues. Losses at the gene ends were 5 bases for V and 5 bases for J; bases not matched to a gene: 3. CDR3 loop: CASSRTSGGETQYF. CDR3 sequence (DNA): TGTGCCAGCAGTAGGACTAGCGGGGGTGAGACCCAGTACTTC.

CDR3 in amino acids: CATSDFRENTGELFF. Written as DNA, the CDR3 is TGTGCCACCAGTGATTTCAGGGAAAACACCGGGGAGCTGTTTTTT. The rearrangement uses TRBV24-1 and TRBJ2-2, with a tentative D call TRBD1 (5 bases). Germline V lookup: CDR1 KGHDR, CDR2 SFDVKD. The CDR3 runs 15 residues. Trimming removed 1 base at V and 2 bases at J, with 7 bases between.

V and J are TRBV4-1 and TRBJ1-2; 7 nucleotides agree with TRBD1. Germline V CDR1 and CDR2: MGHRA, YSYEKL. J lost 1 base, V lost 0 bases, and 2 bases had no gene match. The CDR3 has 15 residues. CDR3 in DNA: TGCGCCAGCAGCCAAGAGAGGGGGCATAACTATGGCTACACCTTC. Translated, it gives CASSQERGHNYGYTF.

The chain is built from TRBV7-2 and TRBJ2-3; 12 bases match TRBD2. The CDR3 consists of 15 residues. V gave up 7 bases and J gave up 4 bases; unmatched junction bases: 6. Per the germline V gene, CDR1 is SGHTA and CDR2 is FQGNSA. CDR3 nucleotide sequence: TGTGCCAGCAACCTAGCGGGGGGGCTCCCAGATACGCAGTATTTT. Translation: CASNLAGGLPDTQYF. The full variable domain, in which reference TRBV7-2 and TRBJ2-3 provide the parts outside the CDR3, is GAGVSQSPSNKVTEKGKDVELRCDPISGHTALYWYRQSLGQGLEFLIYFQGNSAPDKSGLPSDRFSAERTGGSVSTLTIQRTQQEDSAVYLCASNLAGGLPDTQYFGPGTRLTVL.

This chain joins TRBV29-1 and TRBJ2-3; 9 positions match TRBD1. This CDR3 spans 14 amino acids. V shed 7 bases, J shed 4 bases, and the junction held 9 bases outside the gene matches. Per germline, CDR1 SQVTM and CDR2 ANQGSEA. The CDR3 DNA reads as TGCAGCGCCTTGAGGGACAGGGCTTCAGATACGCAGTATTTT. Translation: CSALRDRASDTQYF.